This TCR beta chain was sequenced for a study of cytomegalovirus exposure and HLA in healthy donors. General study results and limits: It was confirmed in vitro that a few of the CMV-associated chains were specific for CMV antigens. Cytomegalovirus association was listed for approximately 150 TCR beta chains.

The PCR had 60 Vbeta and 13 Jbeta primers. Assay: immunoSEQ multiplex PCR; the TCRdb copy retains only in-frame clones and omits some. This sample has 150,000 or so clones, with about 79% found just once. With regard to this clone: No antigen is known for it.

CDR3 length equals 16 residues. J gave up 2 bases and V 5 bases, and 6 bases lay outside the gene matches. The germline gives CDR1 SEHNR, CDR2 FQNEAQ (reference sequence). The sequence was obtained from a man aged 45 to 65 in good health and CMV-seropositive. The chain recombines TRBV7-9 with TRBJ2-3, with 11 bases identical to TRBD2. Sequenced: PBMCs. The CDR3 DNA reads TGTGCCAGCAGCCCCCGACTAGCGGGGTCCACAGATACGCAGTATTTT. Translating gives CASSPRLAGSTDTQYF.